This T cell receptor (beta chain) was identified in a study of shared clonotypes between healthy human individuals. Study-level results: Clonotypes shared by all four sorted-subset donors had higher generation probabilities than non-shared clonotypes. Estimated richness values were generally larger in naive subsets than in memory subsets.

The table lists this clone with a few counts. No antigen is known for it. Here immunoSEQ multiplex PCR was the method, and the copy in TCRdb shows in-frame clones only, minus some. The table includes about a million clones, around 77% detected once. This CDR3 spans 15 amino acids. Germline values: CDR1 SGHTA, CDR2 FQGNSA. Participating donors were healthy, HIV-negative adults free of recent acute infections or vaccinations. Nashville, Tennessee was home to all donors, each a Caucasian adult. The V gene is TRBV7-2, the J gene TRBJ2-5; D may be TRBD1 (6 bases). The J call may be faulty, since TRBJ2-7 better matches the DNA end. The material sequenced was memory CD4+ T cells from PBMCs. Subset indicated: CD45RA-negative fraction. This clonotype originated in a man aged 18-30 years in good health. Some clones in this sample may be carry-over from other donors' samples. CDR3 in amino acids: CASSLGWTENYEQYF. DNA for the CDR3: TGTGCCAGCAGCTTAGGGTGGACAGAAAACTACGAGCAGTACTTC.